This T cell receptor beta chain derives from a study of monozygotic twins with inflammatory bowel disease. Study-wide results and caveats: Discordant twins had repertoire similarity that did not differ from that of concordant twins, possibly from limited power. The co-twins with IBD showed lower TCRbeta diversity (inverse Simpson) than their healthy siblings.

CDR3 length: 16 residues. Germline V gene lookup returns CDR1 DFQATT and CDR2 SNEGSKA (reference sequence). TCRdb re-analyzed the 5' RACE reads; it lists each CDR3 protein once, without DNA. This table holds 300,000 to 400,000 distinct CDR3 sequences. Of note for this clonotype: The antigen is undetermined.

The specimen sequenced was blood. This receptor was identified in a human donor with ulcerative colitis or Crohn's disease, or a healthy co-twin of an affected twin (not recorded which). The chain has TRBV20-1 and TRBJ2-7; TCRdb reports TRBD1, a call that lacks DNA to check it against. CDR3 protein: CSARRGLAGVTYEQYF.